This is a list of T cell receptor beta chains from one sample in a study of blood T cell repertoires in COVID-19. Assay: immunoSEQ multiplex PCR; the TCRdb copy retains only in-frame clones and omits some. The table lists 70,000 or so clones, 88% of them singletons. The sequenced material came from peripheral blood. The receptors come from a human donor in a cohort sampled during active COVID-19. CDR3s include the opening cysteine and the closing phenylalanine or tryptophan. D genes are given only for firm matches. Not all rows give a size; the values are once, few, many and, for expanded clones, a class.

>TRBJ1-1|TRBV10-2|NA|once
TGCGCCAGCAGGGCACAGGGTTCTGAAGCTTTCTTT
CASRAQGSEAFF
>TRBJ2-5|TRBV2|NA|NA
TGTGCCAGCATGGCGGGGAGGACGGAGACCCAGTACTTC
CASMAGRTETQYF
>TRBJ2-5|TRBV7-9|NA|NA
TGTGCCAGCAGCTTAGGCCTACCGTACCAAGAGACCCAGTACTTC
CASSLGLPYQETQYF
>TRBJ2-2|TRBV5-1|TRBD1|NA
TGCGCCAGCAGCCCTCGGACAGGGACGGGGGTATCGAGCACCGGGGAGCTGTTTTTT
CASSPRTGTGVSSTGELFF
>TRBJ2-2|TRBV28|TRBD1|NA
TGTGCCAGCAGTTTAATTGGGACAGGGGACACCGGGGAGCTGTTTTTT
CASSLIGTGDTGELFF
>TRBJ2-1|TRBV28|NA|NA
TGTGCCAGCAGGCCACATACAGGGTCCAACAATGAGCAGTTCTTC
CASRPHTGSNNEQFF
>TRBJ2-5|TRBV3-1/TRBV3-2|TRBD2|NA
TGTGCCAGCAGCCAAGATATAGCGGGATGGGAGACCCAGTACTTC
CASSQDIAGWETQYF
>TRBJ1-2|TRBV19|NA|NA
TGTGCCAGTAGCCAGGGGCGCAGCTATGGCTACACCTTC
CASSQGRSYGYTF
>TRBJ1-1|TRBV6-4|TRBD1|NA
TGTGCCAGCAGTGGTGGACAGGTGGACACTGAAGCTTTCTTT
CASSGGQVDTEAFF
>TRBJ1-5|TRBV6-6|TRBD1|NA
TGTGCCAGCAGTTACACAGGACAGGGGTACGATCAGCCCCAGCATTTT
CASSYTGQGYDQPQHF
>TRBJ2-3|TRBV25-1|TRBD2|NA
TGTGCCAGCAGTGAGCGGGGGGATACGCAGTATTTT
CASSERGDTQYF
>TRBJ2-1|TRBV12-1|NA|once
TGTGCCAGCAGTTCGGGACTGGTTACCTACAATGAGCAGTTCTTC
CASSSGLVTYNEQFF
>TRBJ2-1|TRBV10-1|TRBD1|few
TGCGCCAGCAGTGTGACAGGGCTGGGCGATGAGCAGTTCTTC
CASSVTGLGDEQFF
>TRBJ2-6|TRBV7-9|TRBD2|NA
TGTGCCAGCAGCCCGCGGGAGGGCCCACCCGGGGCCAACGTCCTGACTTTC
CASSPREGPPGANVLTF
>TRBJ2-5|TRBV19|TRBD2|NA
TGTGCCAGTAGTATAACGGGAGGATCAGAGACCCAGTACTTC
CASSITGGSETQYF
>TRBJ2-5|TRBV27|NA|NA
TGTGCCAGCAGTTTACGCAGAGGAGGGTACCAAGAGACCCAGTACTTC
CASSLRRGGYQETQYF
>TRBJ1-4|TRBV5-1|TRBD1|NA
TGCGCCAGCAGCCCGCGACAGGGGAGCTATGAAAAACTGTTTTTT
CASSPRQGSYEKLFF
>TRBJ2-7|TRBV7-9|TRBD2|NA
TGTGCCAGCAGCCCTTCGGGAGGGGCGGACGAGCAGTACTTC
CASSPSGGADEQYF
>TRBJ2-5|TRBV19|TRBD1|NA
TGTGCCAGTAGGCCTCCAGGGGGTGAAGAGACCCAGTACTTC
CASRPPGGEETQYF
>TRBJ2-3|TRBV19|NA|NA
TGTGCCAGTAGTATGGAGGGAGCCACAGATACGCAGTATTTT
CASSMEGATDTQYF
>TRBJ1-6|TRBV3-1/TRBV3-2|NA|NA
TGTGCCAGCAGCCAAGGGGCTGCCGCTGGGAATTCACCCCTCCACTTT
CASSQGAAAGNSPLHF
>TRBJ2-1|TRBV2|TRBD2|NA
TGTGCCAGCAGGCTCCTAGCGGGACGGTACAATGAGCAGTTCTTC
CASRLLAGRYNEQFF
>TRBJ2-5|TRBV19|TRBD1|NA
TGTGCCAGTAGTCCAGGGACAGCCCAAGAGACCCAGTACTTC
CASSPGTAQETQYF
>TRBJ2-7|TRBV7-2|TRBD1|NA
TGTGCCAGCAGCTTACAGAGAGGGACAGGGGGCTTTCGAGTCGAGCAGTACTTC
CASSLQRGTGGFRVEQYF
>TRBJ2-3|TRBV28|NA|NA
TGTGCCAGCAGTTTACCCCTCGCTAGTTCAGATACGCAGTATTTT
CASSLPLASSDTQYF
>TRBJ2-3|TRBV29-1|TRBD2|NA
TGCAGCGTTGGGGGACTAGCGGTTGGCCCAGATACGCAGTATTTT
CSVGGLAVGPDTQYF
>TRBJ2-3|TRBV5-1|NA|NA
TGCGCCAGCAGCTTGGGGTGGCAGGACGGGGCAGATACGCAGTATTTT
CASSLGWQDGADTQYF
>TRBJ1-2|TRBV7-3|NA|NA
TGTGCCAGCAGCTATGGGGCGGAAGGCGGCTACACCTTC
CASSYGAEGGYTF
>TRBJ1-6|TRBV6-5|NA|NA
TGTGCCAGCAAATCTGAACAGGGTATCGGTTCACCCCTCCACTTT
CASKSEQGIGSPLHF
>TRBJ1-4|TRBV4-2|TRBD1|NA
TGTGCCAGCAGCCAAGATGGAGGGGGCGGCGAAAAACTGTTTTTT
CASSQDGGGGEKLFF
>TRBJ1-1|TRBV5-1|NA|NA
TGCGCCAGCAGCTCCCAGATGAACACTGAAGCTTTCTTT
CASSSQMNTEAFF
>TRBJ1-2|TRBV5-4|TRBD1|few
TGTGCCAGCAGCTCCCCGACAGGGGCCCAGGGTTATGGCTACACCTTC
CASSSPTGAQGYGYTF
>TRBJ1-4|TRBV4-2|TRBD1|NA
TGTGCCAGCAGCCTCGGAAGGGGACAGTTAAATGAAAAACTGTTTTTT
CASSLGRGQLNEKLFF
>TRBJ2-3|TRBV5-4|NA|NA
TGTGCCAGCAGCCCGGCCCAAGCGGTCGCAGATACGCAGTATTTT
CASSPAQAVADTQYF
>TRBJ2-3|TRBV7-6|TRBD2|NA
TGTGCCAGCAGCATGGGACTAGCGGTGGGAGATACGCAGTATTTT
CASSMGLAVGDTQYF
>TRBJ2-1|TRBV6-5|TRBD2|NA
TGTGCCAGCCTCCGACTAGCGGGAGGGAATGAGCAGTTCTTC
CASLRLAGGNEQFF
>TRBJ1-1|TRBV18|NA|NA
TGTGCCAGCTCACGGAGCAGGGCCACTGAAGCTTTCTTT
CASSRSRATEAFF
>TRBJ1-3|TRBV6-6|TRBD1|few
TGTGCCAGCAGTTCAGGGGGCGCGGACACCATATATTTT
CASSSGGADTIYF
>TRBJ2-1|TRBV7-3|TRBD2|NA
TGTGCCAGCAGCCCCCGACTAGCGGGAGCTTATGAGCAGTTCTTC
CASSPRLAGAYEQFF
>TRBJ2-7|TRBV27|TRBD1|NA
TGTGCCAGCAGCTGGGGGACAGGTCAATACGAGCAGTACTTC
CASSWGTGQYEQYF
>TRBJ1-4|TRBV3-1/TRBV3-2|TRBD1|NA
TGTGCCAGCAGCCCGGGACAGGGGGAAAAACTGTTTTTT
CASSPGQGEKLFF
>TRBJ1-1|TRBV19|TRBD1|NA
TGTGCCAGTAGTATTCCGGGACAGGGGGCCCAGAACACTGAAGCTTTCTTT
CASSIPGQGAQNTEAFF
>TRBJ2-7|TRBV7-9|TRBD1|NA
TGTGCCAGCAGCTTACAGGGGGTGGGTTACGAGCAGTACTTC
CASSLQGVGYEQYF
>TRBJ1-4|TRBV5-1|NA|NA
TGCGCCAGCCAAGAAACGGGACAAGGAAATGAAAAACTGTTTTTT
CASQETGQGNEKLFF
>TRBJ2-5|TRBV28|NA|NA
TGTGCCAGCAGTATACAGGTCCAAGAGACCCAGTACTTC
CASSIQVQETQYF
>TRBJ1-5|TRBV19|NA|few
TGTGCCACCCAGGAAGGGAGGCAGCCCCAGCATTTT
CATQEGRQPQHF
>TRBJ2-1|TRBV12-3/TRBV12-4|NA|NA
TGTGCCAGCAGTTTTTCCAGAGGGAATGAGCAGTTCTTC
CASSFSRGNEQFF
>TRBJ1-6|TRBV30|NA|once
TGTGCCTGTAAAGAGGGTGGTAATTCACCCCTCCACTTT
CACKEGGNSPLHF
>TRBJ2-2|TRBV7-8|TRBD1|NA
TGTGCCAGCAGCTTAGCCCATAACAGGGGCGACGGGGAGCTGTTTTTT
CASSLAHNRGDGELFF
>TRBJ2-7|TRBV7-9|NA|NA
TGTGCCAGCAGCCACGACATGTCGCAGTCTTGGGTTTCCTACGTGCAGTACTTC
CASSHDMSQSWVSYVQYF
>TRBJ1-6|TRBV6-5|NA|NA
TGTGCCAGCAGGAGGAAAGGTGATTCACCCCTCCACTTT
CASRRKGDSPLHF
>TRBJ2-3|TRBV6-5|NA|NA
TGTGCCAGCAGTTTTTTAGCGGTTGGTGGTGATACGCAGTATTTT
CASSFLAVGGDTQYF
>TRBJ1-2|TRBV24-1|NA|NA
TGTGCCACCAACGCGGGGCAGAAGGGACCAGCTAACTATGGCTACACCTTC
CATNAGQKGPANYGYTF
>TRBJ2-4|TRBV6-6|TRBD2|NA
TGTGCCAGCAGTCCATCCTTAGCGGGGGTCAAAAACATTCAGTACTTC
CASSPSLAGVKNIQYF
>TRBJ2-7|TRBV25-1|TRBD2|NA
TGTGCCAGCAGTGGAGAGTTAGCGGGAGGGCCCTACGAGCAGTACTTC
CASSGELAGGPYEQYF